This T cell receptor beta chain was identified during a study of identical twins. Healthy Caucasian individuals made up all the donors. This clonotype was seen repeatedly, ten times or more. Germline loops: CDR1 KGHDR, CDR2 SFDVKD. With 8 bases removed from V and 2 bases from J, the gap between germline ends came to 8 bases. The CDR3 totals 13 residues. TCRdb re-called the 5' RACE reads with MiXCR, one entry per CDR3 protein. The sample consists of roughly 150,000 distinct CDR3 sequences, 3.5% of them appearing once. The chain joins TRBV24-1 to TRBJ2-2; D is tentatively TRBD1 or TRBD2 (5 bases each). The clonotype was recovered from a man aged 18 to 30 in good health. Sequencing was carried out using memory T cells sorted from blood. The CDR3 loop reads CATNRDNTGELFF. DNA of the CDR3: TGTGCCACCAACCGGGACAACACCGGGGAGCTGTTTTTT.